This TCR beta chain was documented in a study of T cells in Graves' hyperthyroidism and ophthalmopathy. This clonotype was seen ten or more times. RNA transcripts served as the template for amplifying TCR beta CDR3 regions. The study used the HTBI primer set for a first-round RT-PCR of the TCR CDR3. TCRdb independently ran MiXCR on the multiplex PCR reads; one entry per CDR3 protein. Altogether 300,000 to 450,000 distinct CDR3 sequences are present, 15% to 19% being singletons, with the ten largest covering about a quarter. The sequenced sample was blood. The source is a woman aged 18 to 35 with Graves' hyperthyroidism that later progressed to Graves' ophthalmopathy.

The CDR3 region has the DNA TGTGCCAGCACGGTCTCTAACTATGGCTACACCTTC. Its protein product is CASTVSNYGYTF. The V call is TRBV28, the J call TRBJ1-2; D not resolved. The CDR3 runs to 12 residues. Trimming stripped 7 bases from V and 0 bases from J, with 6 bases between. Germline assignment: CDR1 MDHEN and CDR2 SYDVKM.